The clone carrying this T cell receptor (beta chain) was recorded a few times. What it binds is not known. This sample was taken from a study of OX40 agonist ivuxolimab in advanced cancers. Findings and limits, study-wide: Antigens targeted by the expanded peripheral T cells were not determined. Some patients without response likewise showed low normalized clonal expansion. The study observed clonal expansion of CD4+ and CD8+ blood T cells by week 6 at 0.1 to 3.0 mg/kg.

Profiled with immunoSEQ multiplex PCR; TCRdb holds only in-frame clones, not every one. The sample yields approximately 64,000 clones, about nine tenths seen once. The investigators sampled blood at baseline, at cycle 4 day 1, and at cycle 7 day 1. From germline, CDR1 is SGHDN and CDR2 FVKESK. Trimming removed 5 bases from V and 3 bases from J, with 13 bases in between. This CDR3 has 15 amino acids. J is TRBJ1-4 and V is TRBV14, with D possibly matching TRBD1 (5 bases). Sequenced material: CD4+ or CD8+ T cells sorted from blood, taken in a trial of the OX40 agonist ivuxolimab. The TCR was taken from an adult with an advanced solid tumor such as melanoma, head and neck, liver or kidney cancer. Here the CDR3 DNA reads TGTGCCAGCAGCTCCCGGGGGGGAGCTAATGAAAAACTGTTTTTT. Protein sequence: CASSSRGGANEKLFF.